These 15 T cell receptor beta chains were all obtained from the same sample, sequenced in a study of blood T cell repertoires in COVID-19. TCRdb's copy holds only in-frame clones and misses some; the assay was immunoSEQ multiplex PCR. The sample holds hundreds of thousands of clones, approximately 86% seen once. Sequenced sample: peripheral blood. Receptors were obtained from a woman in her 70s with COVID-19, enrolled during active disease.

The rearrangement uses TRBV7-9 and TRBJ1-1; no reliable D call. The germline V gene has CDR1 SEHNR and CDR2 FQNEAQ (reference sequence). The CDR3 covers 11 residues. V lost 8 bases to trimming and J lost 0 bases, with 4 bases between them. The CDR3 is CASGMNTEAFF. CDR3 DNA: TGTGCCAGCGGCATGAACACTGAAGCTTTCTTT.

The chain uses TRBV9 and TRBJ2-5; 7 bases line up with TRBD2. Germline V gives CDR1 SGDLS, CDR2 YYNGEE. This CDR3 has 15 amino acids. With 0 bases clipped from V and 2 bases from J, the junction kept 4 bases outside the gene matches. The CDR3: CASSVVAGGQETQYF. The CDR3 DNA follows: TGTGCCAGCAGCGTAGTAGCCGGGGGGCAAGAGACCCAGTACTTC. The complete variable domain, with remaining parts taken from reference TRBV9 and TRBJ2-5, reads DSGVTQTPKHLITATGQRVTLRCSPRSGDLSVYWYQQSLDQGLQFLIQYYNGEERAKGNILERFSAQQFPDLHSELNLSSLELGDSALYFCASSVVAGGQETQYFGPGTRLLVL.

This chain links TRBV11-2 with TRBJ2-1, with 7 bases identical to TRBD2. CDR3 length: 16 residues. The trim removed 2 bases at V and 5 bases at J, leaving 9 bases unmatched. Per germline, CDR1 SGHAT and CDR2 FQNNGV. The CDR3, as DNA: TGTGCCAGCAGCTTAATGCTAGCGGCCAATCACAATGAGCAGTTCTTC. It translates to CASSLMLAANHNEQFF.

The genes are TRBV5-8 and TRBJ2-2; perhaps TRBD1 as D (5 bases). The CDR3 covers 15 residues. V lost 4 bases to trimming and J lost 3 bases, with 13 bases between them. Germline V gene data show CDR1 as SGHTS and CDR2 as YDEGEE. CDR3 loop: CASSLTDSYTGELFF. DNA for the CDR3: TGTGCCAGCAGCCTAACCGACAGTTACACCGGGGAGCTGTTTTTT.

This clone showed up just once. This chain uses TRBV12-3 or TRBV12-4 with TRBJ2-5; 9 positions agree with TRBD2. V lost 6 bases to trimming and J lost 5 bases; unmatched junction nucleotides: 4. The CDR3 length is 13 residues. The CDR3 region is CASRGLARETQYF. CDR3 DNA sequence: TGTGCCAGCAGGGGACTAGCCCGGGAGACCCAGTACTTC.

This clone was seen just once. V usage is TRBV15 and J usage is TRBJ2-7; 7 bases align to TRBD1. The CDR3 sequence is 16 residues long. Trimming took 0 bases from V and 3 from J; bases not matched to a gene: 8. From germline, CDR1 is LNHNV and CDR2 YYDKDF (reference sequence). The CDR3: CATSRDRSGGYYEQYF. DNA for the CDR3: TGTGCCACCAGCAGAGATCGCTCAGGGGGTTACTACGAGCAGTACTTC.

The chain couples TRBV7-2 to TRBJ2-1; a weak D match, TRBD1 (6 bases). The CDR3 is 15 residues long. Trimming left V 1 base short and J 4 bases short, with 11 bases between. Germline V CDR1 and CDR2: SGHTA, FQGNSA. CDR3 in amino acids: CASSLGKGGYNEQFF. DNA of the CDR3: TGTGCCAGCAGCTTAGGTAAAGGGGGTTACAATGAGCAGTTCTTC.

V and J are TRBV19 and TRBJ1-5, with 7 nucleotides matching TRBD1. J lost 0 bases, V lost 8 bases, and 7 bases had no gene match. In germline, CDR1 is LNHDA, CDR2 SQIVND (reference sequence). The CDR3 consists of 15 residues. CDR3 sequence: CASSDRPYSNQPQHF. DNA for the CDR3: TGTGCCAGTTCGGACAGGCCCTATAGCAATCAGCCCCAGCATTTT. Combining the CDR3 with reference TRBV19 and TRBJ1-5 gives the whole variable domain DGGITQSPKYLFRKEGQNVTLSCEQNLNHDAMYWYRQDPGQGLRLIYYSQIVNDFQKGDIAEGYSVSREKKESFPLTVTSAQKNPTAFYLCASSDRPYSNQPQHFGDGTRLSIL.

The chain uses TRBV14 and TRBJ1-1, with D maybe TRBD1 (6 bases). In germline, CDR1 is SGHDN, CDR2 FVKESK. Trimming shortened V by 1 base and J by 4 bases, and 13 bases separated the two germline ends. This CDR3 has 15 residues. CDR3 protein: CASSQGDTLVTEAFF. CDR3 in DNA: TGTGCCAGCAGCCAAGGGGACACCTTGGTCACTGAAGCTTTCTTT.

This chain uses TRBV5-1 with TRBJ1-1, with D possibly TRBD1 on 5 matching bases. This CDR3 has 15 residues. The V gene lost 0 bases and the J gene lost 6 bases, with 15 bases spanning the gap. CDR1 SGHRS and CDR2 YFSETQ come from the germline V gene. CDR3 amino acids: CASSLDPGDPPEAFF. Here the CDR3 DNA reads TGCGCCAGCAGCTTGGATCCGGGGGACCCCCCTGAAGCTTTCTTT.

V usage is TRBV30 and J usage is TRBJ2-7, with TRBD1 identical over 9 bases. CDR1 is GTSNPN and CDR2 is SVGIG in the germline V gene (reference sequence). The CDR3 is 13 amino acids. After removal of 3 bases from V and 5 bases from J, the junction contained 5 bases not matched to a gene. The CDR3 reads CAWRTWDRDEQYF. In DNA form, the CDR3 reads TGTGCCTGGAGAACTTGGGACAGGGACGAGCAGTACTTC.

The V and J genes are TRBV24-1 and TRBJ1-2, with a weak D call TRBD1 (6 bases). V was cut by 3 bases and J by 7 bases, with 11 bases left in between. Germline CDR1 is KGHDR and CDR2 is SFDVKD. This CDR3 contains 13 residues. The CDR3, as DNA: TGTGCCACCAGTGATCAGGACAGTAGTGGCTACACCTTC. It yields the protein CATSDQDSSGYTF.

V and J are TRBV6-5 and TRBJ1-1; perhaps TRBD1 as D (5 bases). Germline V gene lookup returns CDR1 MNHEY and CDR2 SVGAGI. The germline V and J ends were trimmed by 6 bases and 1 base, with 15 bases remaining between them. This CDR3 is built from 15 residues. The CDR3 sequence is CASRGLQEKNTEAFF. For the CDR3, the DNA is TGTGCCAGCAGGGGATTACAGGAAAAGAACACTGAAGCTTTCTTT.

This clone occurred once. CDR3 in amino acids: CASSVSGGWTEAFF. The CDR3 DNA sequence: TGTGCCAGCAGCGTAAGCGGGGGCTGGACTGAAGCTTTCTTT. The chain recombines TRBV9 with TRBJ1-1; the D gene is possibly TRBD1 (6 bases). The V gene's germline CDR1 is SGDLS and CDR2 YYNGEE. The CDR3 runs 14 residues. V was clipped by 1 base and J by 5 bases, with 12 bases between them.

This clone was recorded once. V is TRBV4-1 and J is TRBJ2-2; 11 bases map to TRBD2. CDR1 and CDR2 (germline): MGHRA, YSYEKL. V lost 4 bases and J lost 6; bases outside the gene matches: 13. CDR3 size: 18 residues. The CDR3 reads CASSLRALAGVFSGELFF. DNA of the CDR3: TGCGCCAGCAGCCTCCGCGCACTAGCGGGGGTATTTTCCGGGGAGCTGTTTTTT.